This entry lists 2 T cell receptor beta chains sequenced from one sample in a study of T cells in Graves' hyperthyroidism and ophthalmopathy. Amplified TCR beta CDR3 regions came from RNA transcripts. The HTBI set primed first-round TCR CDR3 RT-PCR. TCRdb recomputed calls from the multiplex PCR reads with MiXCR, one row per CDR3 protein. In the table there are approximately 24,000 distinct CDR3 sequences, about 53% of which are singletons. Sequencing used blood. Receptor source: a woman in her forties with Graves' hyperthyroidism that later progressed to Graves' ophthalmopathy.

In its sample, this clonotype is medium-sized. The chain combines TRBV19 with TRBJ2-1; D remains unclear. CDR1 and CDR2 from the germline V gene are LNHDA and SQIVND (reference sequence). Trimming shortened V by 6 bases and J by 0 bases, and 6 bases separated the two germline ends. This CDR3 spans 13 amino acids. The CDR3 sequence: CASRGSSYNEQFF. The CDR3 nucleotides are TGTGCCAGTAGAGGAAGCTCCTACAATGAGCAGTTCTTC.

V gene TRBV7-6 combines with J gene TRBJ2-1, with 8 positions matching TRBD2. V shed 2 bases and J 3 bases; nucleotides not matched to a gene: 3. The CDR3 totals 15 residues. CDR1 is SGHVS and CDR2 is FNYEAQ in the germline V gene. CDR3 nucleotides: TGTGCCAGCAGCTTAAGTCGGGAGGGCTACAATGAGCAGTTCTTC. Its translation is CASSLSREGYNEQFF.